A selection of T cell receptor beta chains follows, all from one sample in a study of glioma-infiltrating T cells after dendritic cell vaccination. The table came from immunoSEQ multiplex PCR; TCRdb's copy has only in-frame clones and leaves some out. Among tens of thousands of clones, roughly 85% were seen once, and the ten largest hold around 9.3%. The input for sequencing was blood, taken after dendritic cell vaccination. The receptors derive from a human donor with glioblastoma. CDR3s leave out the opening cysteine and the closing phenylalanine or tryptophan.

TRBJ2-7 | TRBV5-1 | ASSLVGPNYEQY
TRBJ2-2 | TRBV11-2 | ASSRTQGFPGELF
TRBJ2-5 | TRBV6-1 | ASSVGTSQWETQY
TRBJ2-7 | TRBV7-2 | ASSLRGTGGFYEQY
TRBJ2-7 | TRBV5-4 | ASSRPGVSGSYEQY
TRBJ2-1 | TRBV19 | ASSIIAGNNEQF
TRBJ1-2 | TRBV27 | ASSAGGNGYT
TRBJ1-6 | TRBV6-5 | ASKAPTGKNSPLH
TRBJ2-7 | TRBV19 | ASTRRSGYEQY
TRBJ1-3 | TRBV5-1 | ASTSDRPGNTIY
TRBJ2-5 | TRBV13 | ASSSGQGRAQY
TRBJ1-1 | TRBV9 | ASSSGQGLLNTEAF
TRBJ2-1 | TRBV9 | ASSVGQGDEQF
TRBJ1-1 | TRBV7-6 | ASSPRVPGQGVTEAF
TRBJ2-6 | TRBV19 | ASSSGGQGWSGANVLT
TRBJ1-1 | TRBV5-1 | ASSLAAGMNTEAF
TRBJ1-2 | TRBV6-5 | ASRQGSTNYGYT
TRBJ2-1 | TRBV6-5 | ASSRSQTNEQF
TRBJ2-3 | TRBV7-2 | ASSRDRDTQY
TRBJ1-1 | TRBV30 | AWTPTMNTEAF
TRBJ2-1 | TRBV2 | ASNPMGTGAGDEQF
TRBJ2-3 | TRBV2 | ASGLEVPTDTQY
TRBJ1-3 | TRBV9 | ASSVGGIGGNTIY
TRBJ1-4 | TRBV5-1 | ASAGGGLNEKLF
TRBJ2-1 | TRBV18 | ASSPPGLAGGSYNEQF
TRBJ2-1 | TRBV27 | ASWGQTSGSIYNEQF
TRBJ2-3 | TRBV9 | ASSPRGIYSPDTQY